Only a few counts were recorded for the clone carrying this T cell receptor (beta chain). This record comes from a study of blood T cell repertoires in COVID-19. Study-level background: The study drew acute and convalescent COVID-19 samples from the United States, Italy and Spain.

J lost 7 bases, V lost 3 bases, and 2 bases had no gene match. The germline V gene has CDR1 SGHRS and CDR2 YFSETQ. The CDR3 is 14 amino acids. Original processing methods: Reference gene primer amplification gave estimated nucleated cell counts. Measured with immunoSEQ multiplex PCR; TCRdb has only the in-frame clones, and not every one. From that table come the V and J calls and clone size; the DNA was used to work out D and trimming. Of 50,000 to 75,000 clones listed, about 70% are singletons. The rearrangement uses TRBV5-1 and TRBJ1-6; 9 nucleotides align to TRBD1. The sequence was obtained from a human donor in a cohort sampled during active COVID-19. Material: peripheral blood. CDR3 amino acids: CASSSGQGNSPLHF. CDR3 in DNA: TGCGCCAGCAGCTCCGGACAGGGGAATTCACCCCTCCACTTT.